This TCR beta chain comes out of a study of blood T cell repertoires in COVID-19 (dated by TCRdb to the early 2020s). Looking at the study overall: Samples from collaborators originated in the United States, Italy and Spain and spanned both the acute and convalescent phases of COVID-19. The repertoires were released in a freely available public database meant as a resource for research on the immune response to SARS-CoV-2. Where available, HLA class I and class II types were obtained from metadata supplied by the sample provider rather than from assay-based typing. Samples were obtained from the ongoing ImmuneRACE study (first 160 participants) and from approximately 1,200 subjects provided by 6 global collaborators. Subjects who had been exposed to COVID-19, were actively infected with it, or had recovered from it provided the deeply sampled blood TCRbeta repertoires that made up the dataset. The material from the prospective study consisted of cDNA or gDNA derived from T cells, B-cell-depleted T cells, or PBMCs. A de-identified subject ID, COVID-19 status, age in years and sex were almost always included in the sample metadata. Beyond this particular receptor, the publication reports: Clinical and demographic metadata were provided uncurated, with the amount varying by source and participant.

Comment on this clone: It lacks a known antigen. No base quality values were provided; no much bigger clone lies one nucleotide off.

The cysteine opens and the phenylalanine closes a CDR3 of 12 amino acids. Here the CDR3 DNA is all that survives: 36 bases in frame from base 1. Trimming costs V 3 bases and J 10 bases, and their ends lie 10 bases apart. The immunoSEQ Assay, a bias-controlled multiplex PCR, was used to amplify TCRbeta CDR3 regions from genomic DNA. From the authors' description of their analysis: Nucleated cell counts per sample were estimated from amplification of reference gene primers within the assay. Sequence reads were collapsed and filtered to measure the absolute abundance of every unique TCRbeta CDR3 rearrangement. For each sample, productive Simpson clonality was calculated as the square root of Simpson's diversity index over productive rearrangements. As stored in TCRdb, this immuneACCESS dataset retains in-frame rearrangements with V and J assigned. A fraction of the clones does not appear; measured against another copy, unresolved V genes explain less than half of the discrepancy, and the remainder lacks a known reason. The V and J calls and the clone size are those of that table, but D and trimming were determined from the DNA. The sample yields 37,000 or so clones; roughly 84% were counted once. Clones ranked in the top ten supply roughly 12% of the sample.

Whole blood was collected in K2EDTA tubes by collaborating institutions according to the institutions' own protocols. For TCRbeta analysis, collaborator samples were shipped as frozen whole blood, as isolated PBMCs, or as DNA extracted from either sample type. This receptor was identified in a man aged 55 to 69 with active COVID-19. Rearrangement joined TRBV12-3 or TRBV12-4 to TRBJ2-1; TRBD2 is perhaps the D gene, given 6 matching bases. Sequences were obtained from peripheral blood. The nucleotide sequence reads TGTGCCAGCAGTTTGCTAGCGCGCGAGCAGTTCTTC. Its protein product is CASSLLAREQFF.